A single sample is the source of the 26 T cell receptor beta chains below, sequenced in a study of glioma-infiltrating T cells after dendritic cell vaccination. Sequencing used immunoSEQ multiplex PCR; TCRdb keeps in-frame clones, though not all of them. The sample has tens of thousands of clones, more than 65% seen once. The sequences come from blood, collected before dendritic cell vaccination. These receptor sequences come from a human donor with glioblastoma.

The chain employs TRBV18 and TRBJ1-1; D is undetermined. Germline-derived CDR1 and CDR2 are KGHSH and LQKENI. The length of the CDR3 is 14 residues. Trimming took off 1 base at V and 1 base at J, with 7 bases between the two ends. CDR3 residues: CASSPLPGNTEAFF. In DNA form, the CDR3 reads TGTGCCAGCTCACCACTTCCAGGGAACACTGAAGCTTTCTTT. The full variable domain, with the rest looked up from reference TRBV18 and TRBJ1-1, is NAGVMQNPRHLVRRRGQEARLRCSPMKGHSHVYWYRQLPEEGLKFMVYLQKENIIDESGMPKERFSAEFPKEGPSILRIQQVVRGDSAAYFCASSPLPGNTEAFFGQGTRLTVV.

The genes are TRBV14 and TRBJ1-6; 10 bases map to TRBD1. Germline V gene sequence: CDR1 SGHDN, CDR2 FVKESK. The V and J ends lost 1 base and 9 bases, in that order; junction bases with no gene match: 3. The CDR3 extends over 15 amino acids. CDR3 region: CASSQATGGSSPLHF. CDR3 nucleotide sequence: TGTGCCAGCAGCCAAGCGACAGGGGGCAGTTCACCCCTCCACTTT.

V and J are TRBV5-1 and TRBJ2-1; 10 nucleotides line up with TRBD2. Germline trimming cut 3 bases from V and 12 bases from J; bases unmatched to any gene: 3. Looked up from germline, CDR1 is SGHRS and CDR2 is YFSETQ. The CDR3 consists of 12 residues. CDR3 protein: CASSSSGRVQFF. The CDR3 DNA is TGCGCCAGCAGCTCAAGCGGGAGGGTGCAGTTCTTC.

The gene calls are TRBV2 and TRBJ1-4; possible D gene TRBD1, 5 bases. Looked up from germline, CDR1 is SNHLY and CDR2 is FYNNEI. V shed 8 bases and J shed 3 bases, with 10 bases lying between them. This CDR3 contains 13 residues. CDR3 bases: TGTGCCAGCGCCCGGGGGGCTAATGAAAAACTGTTTTTT. This codes for CASARGANEKLFF.

The J gene is TRBJ1-2, the V gene TRBV15, with 7 bases fitting TRBD1. V was pared by 4 bases and J by 1 base, with 3 bases of the junction left unmatched. The CDR3 totals 14 residues. Germline V gene sequence: CDR1 LNHNV, CDR2 YYDKDF (reference sequence). Written as DNA, the CDR3 is TGTGCCACCAGCACCGACAGGGTTAACTATGGCTACACCTTC. Its translation: CATSTDRVNYGYTF.

The genes are TRBV6-6 and TRBJ2-5; TRBD1 agrees at 8 bases. In germline, CDR1 is MNHNY, CDR2 SVGAGI (reference sequence). Trimming cost V 6 bases and J 2 bases; bases outside gene matches: 8. The CDR3 runs to 15 residues. The CDR3 here is CASSHGTGGQETQYF. The DNA for the CDR3 is TGTGCCAGCAGCCACGGGACAGGTGGACAAGAGACCCAGTACTTC.

The rearrangement links TRBV4-2 to TRBJ2-3; TRBD2 matches at 9 bases. Per germline, CDR1 LGHNA and CDR2 YNFKEQ. V trimming: 5 bases; J trimming: 2 bases; junction bases outside the gene matches: 11. The CDR3 sequence is 17 residues long. The CDR3 sequence: CASSGSSGRPITDTQYF. The CDR3 nucleotides are TGTGCCAGCAGCGGGAGTAGCGGGAGACCTATCACAGATACGCAGTATTTT.

The V call is TRBV2, the J call TRBJ1-4; a weak D match, TRBD1 (6 bases). Germline CDR1 is SNHLY and CDR2 is FYNNEI. V lost 8 bases to trimming and J lost 3 bases, with 16 bases between them. The CDR3 is 15 residues long. CDR3 in amino acids: CASSRGVVANEKLFF. In nucleotides, the CDR3 is TGTGCCAGCTCCAGGGGCGTTGTGGCTAATGAAAAACTGTTTTTT.

The chain has TRBV27 and TRBJ2-3; D possibly corresponds to TRBD2 (5 bases). Trimming stripped 7 bases from V and 7 bases from J, with 12 bases between. Germline V lookup: CDR1 MNHEY, CDR2 SMNVEV (reference sequence). The CDR3 sequence is 12 residues long. The CDR3 sequence: CASISSGNTQYF. The CDR3 nucleotides read TGTGCCAGCATCTCTTCGGGGAATACGCAGTATTTT.

The chain carries TRBV7-9 and TRBJ2-7, with D possibly matching TRBD2 (6 bases). V dropped 5 bases and J dropped 5 bases, with 13 bases sitting between them. Germline V lookup: CDR1 SEHNR, CDR2 FQNEAQ (reference sequence). The CDR3 has 13 residues. The CDR3: CASSLYGGDEQYF. CDR3 bases: TGTGCCAGCAGCCTTTATGGCGGGGACGAGCAGTACTTC. Variable domain in full (rest from reference TRBV7-9 and TRBJ2-7): DTGVSQNPRHKITKRGQNVTFRCDPISEHNRLYWYRQTLGQGPEFLTYFQNEAQLEKSRLLSDRFSAERPKGSFSTLEIQRTEQGDSAMYLCASSLYGGDEQYFGPGTRLTVT.

V gene TRBV18 combines with J gene TRBJ2-2, with D tentatively TRBD1 (5 bases). With 1 base removed from V and 1 base from J, the gap between germline ends came to 7 bases. Germline V gives CDR1 KGHSH, CDR2 LQKENI. The CDR3 loop spans 15 amino acids. CDR3 DNA sequence: TGTGCCAGCTCACCACGGCAGGGGAACACCGGGGAGCTGTTTTTT. Its protein is CASSPRQGNTGELFF.

The chain joins TRBV19 to TRBJ2-1; 10 nucleotides align to TRBD2. Germline trimming cut 4 bases from V and 4 bases from J; bases unmatched to any gene: 4. The germline CDR1 and CDR2 sequences are LNHDA and SQIVND (reference sequence). The length of the CDR3 is 15 residues. DNA for the CDR3: TGTGCCAGTAGTACAGCGGGAGGGCCTTACAATGAGCAGTTCTTC. This sequence encodes CASSTAGGPYNEQFF.

This clone appeared many times. This chain joins TRBV27 and TRBJ2-7; TRBD2 matches at 9 bases. The trim removed 5 bases at V and 0 bases at J, leaving 5 bases unmatched. This CDR3 contains 15 residues. Germline V gene lookup returns CDR1 MNHEY and CDR2 SMNVEV (reference sequence). The CDR3 coding sequence is TGTGCCAGCAGTCCCAGCGGGAGGTACTCCTACGAGCAGTACGTC. The encoded protein is CASSPSGRYSYEQYV.

This clone was counted once. The chain links TRBV6-5 to TRBJ1-2, with D possibly being TRBD1 (5 bases). CDR1 and CDR2 (germline): MNHEY, SVGAGI. V lost 5 bases, J lost 2 bases, and 15 bases lay in between. The CDR3 contains 15 residues. CDR3 region: CASSTLARANYGYTF. CDR3 DNA sequence: TGTGCCAGCAGTACCTTAGCCAGGGCAAACTATGGCTACACCTTC.

The chain is built from TRBV2 and TRBJ2-1, with D tentatively TRBD1 (6 bases). Trimming pared 5 bases from V and 0 bases from J, leaving 11 bases between. CDR1 SNHLY and CDR2 FYNNEI come from the germline V gene. The CDR3 loop spans 15 amino acids. This CDR3 is CASSQDRRSYNEQFF. As DNA, the CDR3 is TGTGCCAGCAGTCAGGACAGACGCTCCTACAATGAGCAGTTCTTC.

The chain joins TRBV13 to TRBJ2-4; D may be TRBD1 (6 bases). This CDR3 is 18 amino acids long. Germline CDR1 reads PRHDT; CDR2 reads FYEKMQ (reference sequence). Deletions cut 0 bases from V and 6 bases from J, with 21 bases between. CDR3 sequence (DNA): TGTGCCAGCAGCTTAGGCTCCTTTATTGGGGGCAACGGAAACATTCAGTACTTC. Translated: CASSLGSFIGGNGNIQYF. The variable domain in full, completed from reference TRBV13 and TRBJ2-4, reads AAGVIQSPRHLIKEKRETATLKCYPIPRHDTVYWYQQGPGQDPQFLISFYEKMQSDKGSIPDRFSAQQFSDYHSELNMSSLELGDSALYFCASSLGSFIGGNGNIQYFGAGTRLSVL.

The chain uses TRBV5-1 and TRBJ2-3; D perhaps matches TRBD2 (6 bases). The CDR3 is made up of 16 amino acids. V gave up 4 bases and J gave up 1 base, with 16 bases separating them. CDR1 and CDR2 from the germline V gene are SGHRS and YFSETQ. CDR3 sequence: CASSRGSYGRTDTQYF. The CDR3 nucleotides read TGCGCCAGCAGCCGGGGGTCCTACGGACGCACAGATACGCAGTATTTT. The whole variable domain, filled in from reference TRBV5-1 and TRBJ2-3, reads KAGVTQTPRYLIKTRGQQVTLSCSPISGHRSVSWYQQTPGQGLQFLFEYFSETQRNKGNFPGRFSGRQFSNSRSEMNVSTLELGDSALYLCASSRGSYGRTDTQYFGPGTRLTVL.

This chain uses TRBV6-5 with TRBJ2-7, with 8 positions matching TRBD1. The CDR3 has 15 amino acids. Germline CDR1 is MNHEY and CDR2 is SVGAGI. J was trimmed by 4 bases and V by 0 bases; bases with no gene match: 5. CDR3 loop: CASSYSSGQGYEQYF. The CDR3 DNA follows: TGTGCCAGCAGTTACTCGAGCGGACAGGGTTACGAGCAGTACTTC.

V usage is TRBV6-1 and J usage is TRBJ2-7, with 12 bases lining up with TRBD1. This CDR3 has 14 amino acids. The V gene end was trimmed by 4 bases and the J gene end by 6 bases; junction bases not matched to a gene: 4. The V gene's germline CDR1 is MNHNS and CDR2 SASEGT. CDR3 nucleotide sequence: TGTGCCAGCAGTGTGGGACAGGGGGCTTCCGAGCAGTACTTC. It is translated as CASSVGQGASEQYF.

The V gene is TRBV5-6, the J gene TRBJ1-1, with 9 bases lining up with TRBD1. Trimming at V came to 2 bases and at J to 4 bases, leaving 6 bases not matched to a gene. The CDR3 consists of 15 residues. Germline CDR1 SGHDT, CDR2 YYEEEE. The CDR3 DNA is TGTGCCAGCAGCTTTACAGGGGGCACGGGCACTGAAGCTTTCTTT. Translation: CASSFTGGTGTEAFF.

The CDR3 region is CASSSQGTGNQPQHF. CDR3 nucleotides: TGTGCCAGCAGTTCGCAGGGTACAGGCAATCAGCCCCAGCATTTT. This chain links TRBV6-1 with TRBJ1-5, with a weak D call TRBD1 (5 bases). V was shortened by 5 bases and J by 2 bases, with 13 bases between the two germline ends. There are 15 residues in the CDR3. Germline values: CDR1 MNHNS, CDR2 SASEGT.

The rearrangement joins TRBV18 to TRBJ1-2, with 7 bases aligning to TRBD1. With 3 bases clipped from V and 4 bases from J, the junction kept 8 bases outside the gene matches. The CDR3 has 15 amino acids. The germline V gene encodes CDR1 KGHSH and CDR2 LQKENI. The chain's CDR3 is CASSPEKGQIYGYTF. The CDR3 DNA reads TGTGCCAGCTCACCGGAGAAGGGACAGATCTATGGCTACACCTTC.

This chain links TRBV2 with TRBJ1-2; no clear D. The germline V gene encodes CDR1 SNHLY and CDR2 FYNNEI. Trimming removed 3 bases at V and 4 bases at J, with 12 bases between. This CDR3 is built from 14 residues. The CDR3 DNA sequence: TGTGCCAGCAGTGATGTCCAAGAGGGCTATGGCTACACCTTC. It codes for CASSDVQEGYGYTF.

V gene TRBV29-1 combines with J gene TRBJ2-4; D unclear. Germline V lookup: CDR1 SQVTM, CDR2 ANQGSEA. V was trimmed by 4 bases and J by 0 bases, leaving 13 bases between them. This CDR3 comprises 15 residues. The chain's CDR3 is CSVGFSLLAKNIQYF. In nucleotides, the CDR3 is TGCAGCGTTGGATTCAGTTTATTAGCCAAAAACATTCAGTACTTC.

With regard to this clone: The same CDR3 can be traced to other DNA sequences in this sample. CDR3 region: CASSLGTTGEQYV. The CDR3 nucleotides read TGTGCCAGCAGCTTGGGGACCACGGGGGAGCAGTACGTC. The V call is TRBV5-6, the J call TRBJ2-7, with D maybe TRBD2 (5 bases). Germline CDR1 reads SGHDT; CDR2 reads YYEEEE. The CDR3 extends over 13 amino acids. The ends were cut back, 0 bases at V and 7 bases at J, with 11 bases in the middle.

The V and J genes are TRBV7-9 and TRBJ1-1; D may be TRBD1 (6 bases). This CDR3 spans 15 amino acids. V lost 6 bases and J 0 bases, leaving 14 bases between the germline ends. Looked up from germline, CDR1 is SEHNR and CDR2 is FQNEAQ (reference sequence). DNA for the CDR3: TGTGCCAGCAGTACGGACAGCCGATTGAACACTGAAGCTTTCTTT. This encodes CASSTDSRLNTEAFF.